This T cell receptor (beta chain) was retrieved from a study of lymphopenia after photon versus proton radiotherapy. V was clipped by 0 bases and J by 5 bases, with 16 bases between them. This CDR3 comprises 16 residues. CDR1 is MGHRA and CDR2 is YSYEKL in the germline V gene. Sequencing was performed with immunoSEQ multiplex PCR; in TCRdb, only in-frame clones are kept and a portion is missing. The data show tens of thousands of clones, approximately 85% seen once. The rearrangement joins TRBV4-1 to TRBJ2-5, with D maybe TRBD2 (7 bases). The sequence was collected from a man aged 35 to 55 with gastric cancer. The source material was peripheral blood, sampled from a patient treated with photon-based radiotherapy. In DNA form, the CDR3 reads TGCGCCAGCAGCCAAGATGGGGGGGGCACGGTGGAGACCCAGTACTTC. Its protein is CASSQDGGGTVETQYF.